The 24 T cell receptor beta chains given below trace back to one sample, sequenced in a study of technical replicates of blood from a few donors. Profiled with immunoSEQ multiplex PCR; TCRdb holds only in-frame clones, not every one. The data contain more than 80,000 clones, more than 85% of them singletons. The sample taken for sequencing was T cells isolated from PBMCs. These receptors all stem from a human donor in good health.

This sequence joins TRBV2 and TRBJ2-3, with 9 bases that match TRBD2. Germline V gene sequence: CDR1 SNHLY, CDR2 FYNNEI. The CDR3 has 14 amino acids. V lost 10 bases and J lost 0; bases outside the gene matches: 5. CDR3 DNA sequence: TGTGCCATCCTAGCGGGAACTAGCACAGATACGCAGTATTTT. It encodes CAILAGTSTDTQYF.

The chain uses TRBV19 and TRBJ2-7; D is possibly TRBD2 (6 bases). V was shortened by 3 bases and J by 1 base, with 13 bases between the two germline ends. The CDR3 is 15 residues long. Germline V CDR1 and CDR2: LNHDA, SQIVND (reference sequence). CDR3 sequence: CASSISGAGSYEQYF. CDR3 sequence (DNA): TGTGCCAGTAGTATTTCGGGAGCAGGGTCCTACGAGCAGTACTTC.

This sequence joins TRBV19 and TRBJ1-5; D perhaps matches TRBD1 (5 bases). The germline V and J ends were trimmed by 5 bases and 5 bases, with 7 bases remaining between them. Germline CDR1 reads LNHDA; CDR2 reads SQIVND (reference sequence). This CDR3 region has 12 residues. The CDR3 nucleotides read TGTGCCAGTAGTGACAGCTATCAGCCCCAGCATTTT. Its translation: CASSDSYQPQHF.

J is TRBJ2-7 and V is TRBV5-1; TRBD1 is a possible D gene (5 bases). Germline V lookup: CDR1 SGHRS, CDR2 YFSETQ. This CDR3 has 13 residues. Trimming left V 2 bases short and J 5 bases short, with 11 bases between. This chain's CDR3 is CASSLQGDHEQYF. In DNA form, the CDR3 reads TGCGCCAGCAGCTTACAAGGGGATCACGAGCAGTACTTC.

This chain connects TRBV28 to TRBJ2-7, with D maybe TRBD2 (5 bases). V was trimmed by 3 bases and J by 4 bases, leaving 13 bases between them. Germline loops: CDR1 MDHEN, CDR2 SYDVKM. CDR3 length equals 14 residues. CDR3 coding DNA: TGTGCCAGCAGTTTTGCACGAGGACTTTACGAGCAGTACTTC. It encodes CASSFARGLYEQYF. Full variable domain (missing parts from reference TRBV28 and TRBJ2-7): DVKVTQSSRYLVKRTGEKVFLECVQDMDHENMFWYRQDPGLGLRLIYFSYDVKMKEKGDIPEGYSVSREKKERFSLILESASTNQTSMYLCASSFARGLYEQYFGPGTRLTVT.

The gene calls are TRBV10-3 and TRBJ2-3; 14 nucleotides align to TRBD2. The trim removed 6 bases at V and 5 bases at J, leaving 10 bases unmatched. CDR3 length: 17 residues. CDR1 ENHRY and CDR2 SYGVKD come from the germline V gene. DNA for the CDR3: TGTGCCATCAGGGGGACTAGCGGGAGTAGTTGGCGAGATACGCAGTATTTT. Protein: CAIRGTSGSSWRDTQYF.

The CDR3 nucleotides are TGTGCCAGCAGCCTCTCGGTGGAGGGGGCGGGCGAGACCCAGTACTTC. Amino acid sequence: CASSLSVEGAGETQYF. The V call is TRBV7-2, the J call TRBJ2-5, with D perhaps matching TRBD1 (7 bases). The length of the CDR3 is 16 residues. The germline gives CDR1 SGHTA, CDR2 FQGNSA. With 5 bases removed from V and 5 bases from J, the gap between germline ends came to 21 bases.

This rearrangement joins TRBV4-2 to TRBJ1-1; 7 bases line up with TRBD1. This CDR3 region has 14 residues. After removal of 4 bases from V and 4 bases from J, the junction contained 6 bases not matched to a gene. CDR1 LGHNA and CDR2 YNFKEQ come from the germline V gene. The CDR3 DNA is TGTGCCAGCAGCCCGACAGGGCAGGGCACTGAAGCTTTCTTT. Its protein is CASSPTGQGTEAFF.

J is TRBJ2-3 and V is TRBV7-3; 10 positions match TRBD1. Germline assignment: CDR1 SGHTA and CDR2 FQGTGA. Trimming took 4 bases from V and 2 from J; bases not matched to a gene: 3. This CDR3 region has 15 residues. The CDR3 region is CASSWGQGITDTQYF. CDR3 in DNA: TGTGCCAGCAGCTGGGGACAGGGGATCACAGATACGCAGTATTTT. The full variable domain, its missing parts supplied by reference TRBV7-3 and TRBJ2-3, is GAGVSQTPSNKVTEKGKYVELRCDPISGHTALYWYRQSLGQGPEFLIYFQGTGAADDSGLPNDRFFAVRPEGSVSTLKIQRTERGDSAVYLCASSWGQGITDTQYFGPGTRLTVL.

The V and J genes are TRBV30 and TRBJ2-3; 10 bases match TRBD2. Germline lookup yields CDR1 GTSNPN and CDR2 SVGIG (reference sequence). The CDR3 loop spans 17 amino acids. V was clipped by 0 bases and J by 4 bases; unmatched bases: 10. The CDR3: CAWSVWSASGSPDTQYF. In DNA, the CDR3 is TGTGCCTGGAGTGTTTGGTCTGCTAGCGGGAGTCCAGATACGCAGTATTTT.

A few counts support this clone. The chain combines TRBV15 with TRBJ1-5; 8 bases are a match to TRBD1. The germline V gene has CDR1 LNHNV and CDR2 YYDKDF (reference sequence). The V gene end was trimmed by 2 bases and the J gene end by 3 bases; junction bases not matched to a gene: 3. The CDR3 runs 15 residues. CDR3 loop: CATSRRQGPNQPQHF. The CDR3 nucleotides are TGTGCCACCAGCAGACGACAGGGGCCCAATCAGCCCCAGCATTTT.

The chain recombines TRBV4-1 with TRBJ1-1; the match to TRBD1 covers 7 bases. Germline lookup yields CDR1 MGHRA and CDR2 YSYEKL. J was trimmed by 8 bases and V by 0 bases; bases with no gene match: 6. The CDR3 totals 14 residues. CDR3 protein: CASSQEARDREAFF. The CDR3 DNA follows: TGCGCCAGCAGCCAAGAGGCTCGGGACAGAGAAGCTTTCTTT.

The chain recombines TRBV5-1 with TRBJ2-7; D gene ambiguous. The ends were cut back, 0 bases at V and 1 base at J, with 8 bases in the middle. The CDR3 contains 14 residues. Germline CDR1 SGHRS, CDR2 YFSETQ. In DNA form, the CDR3 reads TGCGCCAGCAGCTTGGGGTACAGTTCCTACGAGCAGTACTTC. Translated, it gives CASSLGYSSYEQYF.

The chain couples TRBV4-2 to TRBJ1-2, with TRBD1 matching 7 bases. With V trimmed by 6 bases and J by 6 bases, 4 bases remained unmatched. The germline CDR1 and CDR2 sequences are LGHNA and YNFKEQ. CDR3 size: 12 residues. The CDR3 protein is CASRSGGHGYTF. CDR3 bases: TGTGCCAGCAGATCAGGGGGACATGGCTACACCTTC.

This sequence joins TRBV14 and TRBJ2-2; 8 bases align to TRBD1. The V segment lost 1 base and the J segment 6 bases; nucleotides outside the gene matches: 4. The CDR3 spans 15 residues. Looked up from germline, CDR1 is SGHDN and CDR2 is FVKESK. The CDR3 DNA reads as TGTGCCAGCAGCCAAGGGACAGGGAAGGCCGGGGAGCTGTTTTTT. It encodes CASSQGTGKAGELFF.

V gene TRBV6-5 combines with J gene TRBJ1-1; no definite D call. This CDR3 is 14 amino acids long. Trimming stripped 8 bases from V and 7 bases from J, with 20 bases between. Per the germline V gene, CDR1 is MNHEY and CDR2 is SVGAGI. This chain's CDR3 is CASLSGREISEAFF. The DNA of the CDR3 is TGTGCCAGCCTCTCTGGGAGGGAAATTAGTGAAGCTTTCTTT.

The gene calls are TRBV6-5 and TRBJ1-1; D ambiguous. There are 14 residues in the CDR3. CDR1 MNHEY and CDR2 SVGAGI come from the germline V gene. Trimming cost V 2 bases and J 0 bases, with 7 bases left between them. Written as DNA, the CDR3 is TGTGCCAGCAGTTACGGGCCCTTGAACACTGAAGCTTTCTTT. It codes for CASSYGPLNTEAFF.

The rearrangement uses TRBV30 and TRBJ2-1; TRBD2 aligns across 7 bases. Trimming at V came to 1 base and at J to 14 bases, leaving 8 bases not matched to a gene. This CDR3 region has 12 residues. CDR1 GTSNPN and CDR2 SVGIG come from the germline V gene (reference sequence). The CDR3: CAWSAIAGYEFF. The CDR3 nucleotides read TGTGCCTGGAGTGCCATAGCGGGTTACGAGTTCTTC.

The chain employs TRBV5-4 and TRBJ2-2; tentative D call: TRBD2 (5 bases). In germline, CDR1 is SGHNT, CDR2 YYREEE (reference sequence). The CDR3 extends over 14 amino acids. V gave up 4 bases and J gave up 5 bases, with 12 bases separating them. Here the CDR3 reads CASSRTGRTGELFF. As DNA, the CDR3 is TGTGCCAGCAGCCGTACGGGGAGAACCGGGGAGCTGTTTTTT.

The chain is built from TRBV19 and TRBJ1-5; D may be TRBD1 (5 bases). Germline CDR1 is LNHDA and CDR2 is SQIVND (reference sequence). Between the trimmed V and J ends, which lost 7 bases and 5 bases, there was a span of 12 bases. The CDR3 sequence is 13 residues long. The CDR3 spells CASTRGDYQPQHF. In nucleotides, the CDR3 is TGTGCCAGTACTAGAGGGGACTATCAGCCCCAGCATTTT. Drawing the rest from reference TRBV19 and TRBJ1-5, the complete variable domain is DGGITQSPKYLFRKEGQNVTLSCEQNLNHDAMYWYRQDPGQGLRLIYYSQIVNDFQKGDIAEGYSVSREKKESFPLTVTSAQKNPTAFYLCASTRGDYQPQHFGDGTRLSIL.

This chain joins TRBV19 and TRBJ2-1, with a possible D match to TRBD2 (6 bases). The CDR3 runs 14 residues. CDR1 and CDR2 from the germline V gene are LNHDA and SQIVND (reference sequence). V was shortened by 3 bases and J by 7 bases, with 13 bases between the two germline ends. The CDR3 bases are TGTGCCAGTAGTATTGGATTCGGGGGTAATGAGCAGTTCTTC. Protein: CASSIGFGGNEQFF.

The genes are TRBV6-5 and TRBJ2-7, with 8 bases lining up with TRBD2. The ends lost 2 bases at V and 2 bases at J; junction bases unmatched: 5. CDR1 is MNHEY and CDR2 is SVGAGI in the germline V gene. This CDR3 spans 15 amino acids. CDR3 DNA sequence: TGTGCCAGCAGTTACAGTCGGGAGGGAGCCTACGAGCAGTACTTC. The encoded protein is CASSYSREGAYEQYF.

This chain connects TRBV27 to TRBJ2-1, with D hard to call. Deletions cut 4 bases from V and 2 bases from J, with 9 bases between. The germline V gene encodes CDR1 MNHEY and CDR2 SMNVEV (reference sequence). The CDR3 extends over 14 amino acids. The DNA of the CDR3 is TGTGCCAGCAGTTCCGGGTTAGCCTACAATGAGCAGTTCTTC. This translates into CASSSGLAYNEQFF.

The rearrangement uses TRBV30 and TRBJ1-3; 7 bases are shared with TRBD1. The germline V gene has CDR1 GTSNPN and CDR2 SVGIG (reference sequence). V gave up 1 base and J gave up 4 bases; unmatched junction bases: 16. This CDR3 is built from 18 residues. The CDR3 here is CAWSAYDPTGVSGNTIYF. The CDR3 coding sequence is TGTGCCTGGAGTGCTTATGATCCTACAGGGGTGTCGGGAAACACCATATATTTT. The variable domain in full, completed from reference TRBV30 and TRBJ1-3, reads SQTIHQWPATLVQPVGSPLSLECTVEGTSNPNLYWYRQAAGRGLQLLFYSVGIGQISSEVPQNLSASRPQDRQFILSSKKLLLSDSGFYLCAWSAYDPTGVSGNTIYFGEGSWLTVV.